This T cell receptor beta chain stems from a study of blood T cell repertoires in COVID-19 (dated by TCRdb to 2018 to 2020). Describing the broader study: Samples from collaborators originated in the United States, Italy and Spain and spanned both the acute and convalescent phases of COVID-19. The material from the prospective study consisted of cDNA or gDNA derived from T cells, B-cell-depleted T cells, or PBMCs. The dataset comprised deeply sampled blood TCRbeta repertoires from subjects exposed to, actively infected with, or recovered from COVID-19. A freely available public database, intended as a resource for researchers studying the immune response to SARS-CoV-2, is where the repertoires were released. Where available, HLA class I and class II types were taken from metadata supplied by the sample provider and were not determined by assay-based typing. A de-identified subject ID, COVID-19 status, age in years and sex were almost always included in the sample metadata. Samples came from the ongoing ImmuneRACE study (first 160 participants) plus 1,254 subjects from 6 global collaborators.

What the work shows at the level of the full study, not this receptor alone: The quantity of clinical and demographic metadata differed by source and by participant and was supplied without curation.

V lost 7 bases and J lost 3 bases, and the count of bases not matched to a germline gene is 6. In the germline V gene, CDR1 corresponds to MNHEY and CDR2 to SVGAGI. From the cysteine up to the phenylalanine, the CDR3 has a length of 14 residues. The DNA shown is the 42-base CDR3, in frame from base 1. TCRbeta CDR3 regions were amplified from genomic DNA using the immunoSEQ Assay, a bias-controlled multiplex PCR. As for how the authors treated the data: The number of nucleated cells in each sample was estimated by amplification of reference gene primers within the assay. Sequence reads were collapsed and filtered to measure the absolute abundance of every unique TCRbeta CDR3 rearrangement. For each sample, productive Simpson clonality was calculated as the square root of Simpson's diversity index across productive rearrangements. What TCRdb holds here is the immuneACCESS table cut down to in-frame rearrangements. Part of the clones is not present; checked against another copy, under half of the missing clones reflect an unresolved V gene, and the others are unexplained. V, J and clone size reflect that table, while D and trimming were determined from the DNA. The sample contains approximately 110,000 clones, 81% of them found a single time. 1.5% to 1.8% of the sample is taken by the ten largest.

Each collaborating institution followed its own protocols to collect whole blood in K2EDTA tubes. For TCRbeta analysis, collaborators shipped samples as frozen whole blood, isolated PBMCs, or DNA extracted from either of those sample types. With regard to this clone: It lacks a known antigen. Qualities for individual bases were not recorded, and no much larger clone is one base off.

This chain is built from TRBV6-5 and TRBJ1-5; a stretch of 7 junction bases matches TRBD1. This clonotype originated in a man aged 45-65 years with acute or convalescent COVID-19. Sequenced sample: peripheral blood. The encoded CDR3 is CASKEGTVNQPQHF. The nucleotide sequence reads TGTGCCAGCAAAGAGGGGACAGTCAATCAGCCCCAGCATTTT.